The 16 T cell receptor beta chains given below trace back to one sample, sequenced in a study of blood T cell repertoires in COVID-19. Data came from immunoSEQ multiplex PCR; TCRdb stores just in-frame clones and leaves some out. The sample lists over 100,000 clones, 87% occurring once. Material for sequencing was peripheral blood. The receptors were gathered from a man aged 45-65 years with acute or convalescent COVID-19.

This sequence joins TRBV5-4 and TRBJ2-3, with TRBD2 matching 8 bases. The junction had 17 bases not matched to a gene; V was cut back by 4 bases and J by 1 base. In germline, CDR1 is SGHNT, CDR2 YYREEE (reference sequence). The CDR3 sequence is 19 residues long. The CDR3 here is CASSPRLPRAGDRTDTQYF. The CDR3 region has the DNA TGTGCCAGCAGCCCTCGTCTCCCGCGAGCGGGAGACCGCACAGATACGCAGTATTTT.

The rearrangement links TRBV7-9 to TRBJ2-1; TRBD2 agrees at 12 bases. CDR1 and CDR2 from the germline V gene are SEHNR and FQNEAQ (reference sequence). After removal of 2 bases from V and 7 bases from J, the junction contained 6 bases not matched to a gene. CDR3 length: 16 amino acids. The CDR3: CASSLLRLAGGNEQFF. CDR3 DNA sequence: TGTGCCAGCAGCTTATTACGGCTAGCGGGAGGGAATGAGCAGTTCTTC.

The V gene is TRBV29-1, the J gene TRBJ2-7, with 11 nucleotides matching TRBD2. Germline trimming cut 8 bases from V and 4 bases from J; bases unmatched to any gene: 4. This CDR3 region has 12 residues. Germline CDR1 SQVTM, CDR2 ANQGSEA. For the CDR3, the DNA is TGCAGCCGGGGACTAGCGGTTTACGAGCAGTACTTC. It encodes CSRGLAVYEQYF.

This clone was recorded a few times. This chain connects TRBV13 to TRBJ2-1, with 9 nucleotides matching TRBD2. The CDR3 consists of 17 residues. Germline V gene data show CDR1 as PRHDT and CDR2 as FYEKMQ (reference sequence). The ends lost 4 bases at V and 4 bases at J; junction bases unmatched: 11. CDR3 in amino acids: CASSSLPLAGQYNEQFF. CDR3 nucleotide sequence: TGTGCCAGCAGCTCCCTCCCACTAGCGGGCCAATACAATGAGCAGTTCTTC.

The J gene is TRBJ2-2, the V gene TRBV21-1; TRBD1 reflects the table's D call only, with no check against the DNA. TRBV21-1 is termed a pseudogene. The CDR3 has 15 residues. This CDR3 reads CASSLDRGNTGELFF. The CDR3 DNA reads TGTGCCAGCAGCCTGGACAGGGGGAACACCGGGGAGCTGTTTTTT.

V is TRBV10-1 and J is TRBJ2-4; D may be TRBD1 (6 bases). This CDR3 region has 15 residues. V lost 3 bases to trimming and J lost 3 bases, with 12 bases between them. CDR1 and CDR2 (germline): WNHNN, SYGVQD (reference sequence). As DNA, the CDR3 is TGCGCCAGCAGTGATCCAGGGGTTGACAAAAACATTCAGTACTTC. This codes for CASSDPGVDKNIQYF.

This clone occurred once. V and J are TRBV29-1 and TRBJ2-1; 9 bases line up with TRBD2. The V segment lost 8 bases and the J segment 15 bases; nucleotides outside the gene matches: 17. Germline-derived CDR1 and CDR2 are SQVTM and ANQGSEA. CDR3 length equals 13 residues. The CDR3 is CSTTSGLGGAAFF. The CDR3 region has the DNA TGCAGCACTACTAGCGGGTTGGGGGGAGCGGCGTTCTTC.

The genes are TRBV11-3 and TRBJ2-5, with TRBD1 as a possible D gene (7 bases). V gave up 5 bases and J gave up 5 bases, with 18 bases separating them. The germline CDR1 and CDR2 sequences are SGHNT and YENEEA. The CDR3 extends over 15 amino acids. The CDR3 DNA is TGTGCCAGCAGCCAGGGGGGCAGTCTTGGGGAGACCCAGTACTTC. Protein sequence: CASSQGGSLGETQYF.

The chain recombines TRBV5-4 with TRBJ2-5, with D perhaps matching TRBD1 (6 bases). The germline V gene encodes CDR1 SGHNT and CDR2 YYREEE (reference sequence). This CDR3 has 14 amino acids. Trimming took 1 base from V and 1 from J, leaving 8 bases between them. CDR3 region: CASSLKGVQETQYF. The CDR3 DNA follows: TGTGCCAGCAGCTTGAAGGGGGTCCAAGAGACCCAGTACTTC.

The CDR3 DNA follows: TGCGCCAGCAGTCAATCCTGTTCAGGGATGAGAGAGCAGTACTTC. Its translation: CASSQSCSGMREQYF. The chain carries TRBV23-1 and TRBJ2-7, with a weak D call TRBD1 (5 bases). TRBV23-1 is assigned to the ORF class and has an uncertain function. This CDR3 region has 15 residues. Trimming shortened V by 0 bases and J by 7 bases, and 16 bases separated the two germline ends.

This CDR3 reads CATSRDNGSGNTIYF. The CDR3 DNA is TGTGCCACCAGCAGGGACAACGGCTCTGGAAACACCATATATTTT. The V gene is TRBV15, the J gene TRBJ1-3, with D maybe TRBD1 (5 bases). This CDR3 comprises 15 residues. With 3 bases removed from V and 0 bases from J, the gap between germline ends came to 9 bases. Germline V gene data show CDR1 as LNHNV and CDR2 as YYDKDF (reference sequence). The variable domain in full, completed from reference TRBV15 and TRBJ1-3, reads DAMVIQNPRYQVTQFGKPVTLSCSQTLNHNVMYWYQQKSSQAPKLLFHYYDKDFNNEADTPDNFQSRRPNTSFCFLDIRSPGLGDTAMYLCATSRDNGSGNTIYFGEGSWLTVV.

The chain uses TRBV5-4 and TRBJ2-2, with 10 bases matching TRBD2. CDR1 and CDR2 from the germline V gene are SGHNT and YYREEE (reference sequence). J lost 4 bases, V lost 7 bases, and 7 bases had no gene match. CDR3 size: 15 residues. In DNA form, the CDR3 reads TGTGCCAGCGGCCTGGAGCGGGAGGGCACCGGGGAGCTGTTTTTT. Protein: CASGLEREGTGELFF.

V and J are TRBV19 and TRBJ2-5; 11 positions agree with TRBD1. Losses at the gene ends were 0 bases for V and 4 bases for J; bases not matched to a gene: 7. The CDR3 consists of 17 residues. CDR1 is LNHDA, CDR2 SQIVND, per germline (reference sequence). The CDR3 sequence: CASSIDSDRGLVETQYF. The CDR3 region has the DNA TGTGCCAGTAGTATAGATTCGGACAGGGGGCTGGTAGAGACCCAGTACTTC.

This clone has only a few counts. CDR3 in amino acids: CASSISGGFNQPQHF. The CDR3 coding sequence is TGTGCCAGTAGTATCTCCGGCGGCTTCAATCAGCCCCAGCATTTT. The chain carries TRBV19 and TRBJ1-5; D gene ambiguous. The CDR3 runs to 15 residues. CDR1 and CDR2 from the germline V gene are LNHDA and SQIVND (reference sequence). Trimming took off 3 bases at V and 3 bases at J, with 12 bases between the two ends.

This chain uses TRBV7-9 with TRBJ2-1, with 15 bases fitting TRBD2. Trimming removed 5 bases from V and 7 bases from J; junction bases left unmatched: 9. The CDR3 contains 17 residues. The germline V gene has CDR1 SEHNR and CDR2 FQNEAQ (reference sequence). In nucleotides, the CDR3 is TGTGCCAGCAGCCCGCAGGGACTAGCGGGAGGTGGAAATGAGCAGTTCTTC. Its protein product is CASSPQGLAGGGNEQFF.

CDR3 residues: CASSLVPLAQETQYF. The CDR3 DNA reads TGTGCCAGCAGCTTAGTGCCTCTAGCGCAAGAGACCCAGTACTTC. This chain uses TRBV7-6 with TRBJ2-5, with D possibly TRBD2 on 6 matching bases. CDR3 length equals 15 residues. V was cut by 1 base and J by 2 bases, with 11 bases left in between. Germline V gene sequence: CDR1 SGHVS, CDR2 FNYEAQ.